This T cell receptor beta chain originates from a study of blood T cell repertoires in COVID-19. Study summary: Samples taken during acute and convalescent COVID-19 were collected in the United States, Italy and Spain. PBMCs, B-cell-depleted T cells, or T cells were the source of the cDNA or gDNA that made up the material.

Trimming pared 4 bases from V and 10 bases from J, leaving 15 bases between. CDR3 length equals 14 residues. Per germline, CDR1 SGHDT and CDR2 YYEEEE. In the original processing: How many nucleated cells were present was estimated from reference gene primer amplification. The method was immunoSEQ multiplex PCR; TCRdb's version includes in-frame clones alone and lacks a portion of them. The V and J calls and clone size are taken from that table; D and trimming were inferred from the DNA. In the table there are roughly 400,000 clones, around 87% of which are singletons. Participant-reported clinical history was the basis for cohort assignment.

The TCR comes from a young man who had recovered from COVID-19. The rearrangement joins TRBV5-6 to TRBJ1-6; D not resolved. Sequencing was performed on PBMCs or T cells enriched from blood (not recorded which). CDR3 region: CASSGVRVKSPLHF. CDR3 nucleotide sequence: TGTGCCAGCAGCGGAGTGAGGGTTAAATCACCCCTCCACTTT.